The 30 T cell receptor beta chains listed next were all sequenced from one sample in a study of blood T cell repertoires in COVID-19. Method: immunoSEQ multiplex PCR; TCRdb's copy keeps in-frame clones and lacks some. The table has roughly 400,000 clones, roughly nine tenths seen once. The sample comprised PBMCs or T cells enriched from blood (not recorded which). The receptors were gathered from a man aged 25 to 45 who had recovered from COVID-19.

The rearrangement links TRBV20-1 to TRBJ2-7, with 7 positions matching TRBD2. Germline CDR1 and CDR2: DFQATT and SNEGSKA (reference sequence). There are 13 residues in the CDR3. V was clipped by 3 bases and J by 4 bases; unmatched bases: 6. CDR3 in DNA: TGCAGTGCTAGTCTCCAGGGAGGGTACGAGCAGTACTTC. Residues: CSASLQGGYEQYF.

The chain combines TRBV20-1 with TRBJ2-5, with 12 bases aligning to TRBD2. V shed 3 bases, J shed 5 bases, and the junction held 13 bases outside the gene matches. Germline values: CDR1 DFQATT, CDR2 SNEGSKA (reference sequence). The CDR3 length is 17 residues. The CDR3 region has the DNA TGCAGTGCTAGTAGGTGGCTAGCGGGAGGGCCCGGGGAGACCCAGTACTTC. This gives the protein CSASRWLAGGPGETQYF.

This chain joins TRBV18 and TRBJ1-2; 7 bases map to TRBD1. V was pared by 6 bases and J by 8 bases, with 12 bases of the junction left unmatched. The CDR3 length is 14 residues. Germline V gene data show CDR1 as KGHSH and CDR2 as LQKENI. CDR3 DNA: TGTGCCAGCTCGCCCGTCGACAGGGCGGAAGGCTACACCTTC. This codes for CASSPVDRAEGYTF.

The chain employs TRBV10-1 and TRBJ2-2; 9 bases match TRBD1. The CDR3 has 15 residues. Germline V gene data show CDR1 as WNHNN and CDR2 as SYGVQD (reference sequence). The junction had 5 bases not matched to a gene; V was cut back by 4 bases and J by 5 bases. The CDR3 region has the DNA TGCGCCAGCAGTGTCGGGACAGGGAGGACCGGGGAGCTGTTTTTT. Translating gives CASSVGTGRTGELFF.

J is TRBJ2-7 and V is TRBV25-1; TRBD1 agrees at 7 bases. The length of the CDR3 is 13 residues. Germline CDR1 is MGHDK and CDR2 is SYGVNS. V lost 10 bases, J lost 0 bases, and 6 bases stayed unmatched. CDR3 protein: CATRDRGSYEQYF. The CDR3 DNA is TGTGCCACCAGGGACAGAGGCTCCTACGAGCAGTACTTC.

The gene calls are TRBV5-1 and TRBJ2-1, with 9 positions matching TRBD1. This CDR3 has 16 residues. Germline CDR1 and CDR2: SGHRS and YFSETQ. The trim removed 3 bases at V and 6 bases at J, leaving 10 bases unmatched. The CDR3 loop is CASSSTGTGSLNEQFF. The CDR3 DNA reads TGCGCCAGCAGCTCGACCGGGACAGGGTCCCTCAATGAGCAGTTCTTC. The full variable domain, with the rest looked up from reference TRBV5-1 and TRBJ2-1, is KAGVTQTPRYLIKTRGQQVTLSCSPISGHRSVSWYQQTPGQGLQFLFEYFSETQRNKGNFPGRFSGRQFSNSRSEMNVSTLELGDSALYLCASSSTGTGSLNEQFFGPGTRLTVL.

This chain's CDR3 is CASSQGGLAANTGELFF. CDR3 DNA sequence: TGTGCCAGCAGCCAAGGCGGACTAGCGGCGAACACCGGGGAGCTGTTTTTT. The chain recombines TRBV3-1 (or the pseudogene TRBV3-2) with TRBJ2-2, with 10 nucleotides matching TRBD2. Trimming took 1 base from V and 0 from J; bases not matched to a gene: 2. The V gene's germline CDR1 is LGHDT and CDR2 YNNKEL (reference sequence). This CDR3 contains 17 residues.

This clone was observed a few times. This chain joins TRBV28 and TRBJ1-1; 8 positions agree with TRBD1. Germline lookup yields CDR1 MDHEN and CDR2 SYDVKM. The V gene end was trimmed by 6 bases and the J gene end by 0 bases; junction bases not matched to a gene: 3. This CDR3 is built from 14 residues. CDR3: CASRTDRVNTEAFF. CDR3 in DNA: TGTGCCAGCAGGACGGACAGGGTGAACACTGAAGCTTTCTTT.

The V and J genes are TRBV6-4 and TRBJ2-3; 8 bases are shared with TRBD1. There are 16 residues in the CDR3. The V segment lost 3 bases and the J segment 6 bases; nucleotides outside the gene matches: 11. The V gene's germline CDR1 is MRHNA and CDR2 SNTAGT. CDR3 DNA sequence: TGTGCCAGCAGTGAAAAAACCCAGGGGGCGCTTGATACGCAGTATTTT. Amino acid sequence: CASSEKTQGALDTQYF.

The V and J genes are TRBV18 and TRBJ1-4; D possibly corresponds to TRBD1 (6 bases). V lost 3 bases and J lost 3, with 8 bases in between. CDR1 and CDR2 from the germline V gene are KGHSH and LQKENI. The CDR3 spans 14 residues. The CDR3: CASSPTGPNEKLFF. The CDR3 coding sequence is TGTGCCAGCTCACCGACAGGCCCTAATGAAAAACTGTTTTTT. Supplemented by reference TRBV18 and TRBJ1-4, the full variable domain reads NAGVMQNPRHLVRRRGQEARLRCSPMKGHSHVYWYRQLPEEGLKFMVYLQKENIIDESGMPKERFSAEFPKEGPSILRIQQVVRGDSAAYFCASSPTGPNEKLFFGSGTQLSVL.

The chain recombines TRBV25-1 with TRBJ1-1; no clear D. The V gene's germline CDR1 is MGHDK and CDR2 SYGVNS. V was trimmed by 9 bases and J by 5 bases, leaving 10 bases between them. CDR3 length equals 11 residues. The CDR3 loop reads CASKTGTEAFF. The CDR3 region has the DNA TGTGCCAGTAAGACTGGGACTGAAGCTTTCTTT.

The chain couples TRBV15 to TRBJ2-1; 12 nucleotides match TRBD2. CDR1 and CDR2 from the germline V gene are LNHNV and YYDKDF (reference sequence). The CDR3 runs 18 residues. The J segment lost 7 bases and the V segment lost 0 bases, leaving 10 bases of the junction unmatched. This CDR3 reads CATSRDGLAGGPRNEQFF. CDR3 sequence (DNA): TGTGCCACCAGCAGAGACGGTCTAGCGGGAGGGCCGCGGAATGAGCAGTTCTTC.

The chain carries TRBV6-5 and TRBJ1-6; D uncertain. With 10 bases removed from V and 10 bases from J, the gap between germline ends came to 20 bases. In germline, CDR1 is MNHEY, CDR2 SVGAGI. The CDR3 spans 14 residues. CDR3 DNA: TGTGCCACAAAAACATCTGCCCGAGGCTCACCCCTCCACTTT. Protein: CATKTSARGSPLHF.

This clone was observed a handful of times. The J gene is TRBJ1-4, the V gene TRBV29-1, with TRBD1 matching over 9 bases. V was clipped by 4 bases and J by 7 bases; unmatched bases: 7. Germline V gene sequence: CDR1 SQVTM, CDR2 ANQGSEA. This CDR3 has 14 amino acids. The CDR3 coding sequence is TGCAGCGTTGGTAGGACAGGGGTGGGTGAAAAACTGTTTTTT. As protein: CSVGRTGVGEKLFF. Combining the CDR3 with reference TRBV29-1 and TRBJ1-4 gives the whole variable domain SAVISQKPSRDICQRGTSLTIQCQVDSQVTMMFWYRQQPGQSLTLIATANQGSEATYESGFVIDKFPISRPNLTFSTLTVSNMSPEDSSIYLCSVGRTGVGEKLFFGSGTQLSVL.

The J gene is TRBJ2-5, the V gene TRBV28; no firm D call. This CDR3 contains 14 residues. The ends were cut back, 6 bases at V and 5 bases at J, with 16 bases in the middle. Germline CDR1 and CDR2: MDHEN and SYDVKM. The CDR3 DNA reads as TGTGCCAGCAGAACGAGTGGCTTCGGGGAGACCCAGTACTTC. This gives the protein CASRTSGFGETQYF.

This rearrangement joins TRBV27 to TRBJ1-4; TRBD1 matches at 10 bases. The CDR3 runs to 14 residues. Germline trimming cut 5 bases from V and 7 bases from J; bases unmatched to any gene: 4. In germline, CDR1 is MNHEY, CDR2 SMNVEV (reference sequence). The CDR3 coding sequence is TGTGCCAGCAGTCGGGGACAGGGGTCTGAAAAACTGTTTTTT. This encodes CASSRGQGSEKLFF.

The J gene is TRBJ2-7, the V gene TRBV7-2; 11 bases fit TRBD1. The J segment lost 1 base and the V segment lost 5 bases, leaving 4 bases of the junction unmatched. The CDR3 totals 15 residues. Per germline, CDR1 SGHTA and CDR2 FQGNSA. CDR3 in amino acids: CASSAGQGVSYEQYF. Here the CDR3 DNA reads TGTGCCAGCAGCGCGGGACAGGGGGTTTCCTACGAGCAGTACTTC.

This clone was recorded once. The chain has TRBV5-6 and TRBJ1-3; possibly TRBD1 for D (6 bases). CDR3 length: 13 residues. V was pared by 4 bases and J by 8 bases, with 13 bases between. Germline V gene lookup returns CDR1 SGHDT and CDR2 YYEEEE. The CDR3 here is CASSRQGSHTIYF. The DNA for the CDR3 is TGTGCCAGCAGCCGTCAGGGGAGTCACACCATATATTTT.

This clone came up a few times. The chain uses TRBV4-1 and TRBJ2-5; D gene uncertain. The V gene lost 0 bases and the J gene lost 4 bases, with 15 bases spanning the gap. The CDR3 is 16 amino acids. Germline CDR1 MGHRA, CDR2 YSYEKL. The CDR3 region has the DNA TGCGCCAGCAGCCAAGATGCATCGGCAGGTTCAGAGACCCAGTACTTC. This codes for CASSQDASAGSETQYF.

The CDR3 DNA sequence: TGTGCCAGCAGCACCCCGGACAGGGGAAAAACCGGGGAGCTGTTTTTT. Amino acids: CASSTPDRGKTGELFF. V and J are TRBV21-1 and TRBJ2-2; the listed D gene, TRBD1, was not tested against the DNA. TRBV21-1 is deemed a pseudogene. This CDR3 has 16 amino acids.

V is TRBV7-3 and J is TRBJ1-1; D is unclear. The length of the CDR3 is 15 residues. Germline CDR1 SGHTA, CDR2 FQGTGA. Trimming removed 5 bases at V and 3 bases at J, with 16 bases between. CDR3 residues: CASSPSVGGYTEAFF. Written as DNA, the CDR3 is TGTGCCAGCAGCCCTTCGGTGGGAGGGTACACTGAAGCTTTCTTT.

V and J are TRBV4-2 and TRBJ1-6, with D tentatively TRBD1 (5 bases). The V end was cut by 3 bases, the J end by 10 bases, with 10 bases between. CDR1 and CDR2 (germline): LGHNA, YNFKEQ. The CDR3 runs 13 residues. In DNA, the CDR3 is TGTGCCAGCAGCCAGGAGACAGCCTCACCCCTCCACTTT. Residues: CASSQETASPLHF.

The chain is built from TRBV7-9 and TRBJ1-2; no reliable D call. Trimming pared 5 bases from V and 7 bases from J, leaving 14 bases between. The CDR3 consists of 13 residues. The germline CDR1 and CDR2 sequences are SEHNR and FQNEAQ (reference sequence). The CDR3 loop is CASSPSGPGGYTF. DNA of the CDR3: TGTGCCAGCAGCCCATCTGGGCCAGGTGGCTACACCTTC. The variable domain in full, completed from reference TRBV7-9 and TRBJ1-2, reads DTGVSQNPRHKITKRGQNVTFRCDPISEHNRLYWYRQTLGQGPEFLTYFQNEAQLEKSRLLSDRFSAERPKGSFSTLEIQRTEQGDSAMYLCASSPSGPGGYTFGSGTRLTVV.

This chain uses TRBV11-2 with TRBJ2-7, with 8 bases matching TRBD1. CDR1 is SGHAT and CDR2 is FQNNGV in the germline V gene. The CDR3 covers 13 residues. V lost 5 bases and J lost 3; bases outside the gene matches: 3. For the CDR3, the DNA is TGTGCCAGCAGCGAACAGGGGGTCTACGAGCAGTACTTC. This encodes CASSEQGVYEQYF.

This chain uses TRBV9 with TRBJ1-2; no clear D gene. This CDR3 contains 15 residues. Germline-derived CDR1 and CDR2 are SGDLS and YYNGEE. The V end was cut by 4 bases, the J end by 8 bases, with 21 bases between. This chain's CDR3 is CASSPRPGPVGGYTF. As DNA, the CDR3 is TGTGCCAGCAGCCCACGCCCTGGGCCCGTGGGCGGCTACACCTTC.

The genes are TRBV2 and TRBJ2-5; 7 positions match TRBD1. The germline CDR1 and CDR2 sequences are SNHLY and FYNNEI. CDR3 size: 16 residues. J was trimmed by 5 bases and V by 4 bases; bases with no gene match: 13. The CDR3 is CASSGRTGTPWETQYF. CDR3 coding DNA: TGTGCCAGCAGTGGAAGGACAGGCACCCCGTGGGAGACCCAGTACTTC.

The genes are TRBV12-3 or TRBV12-4 and TRBJ1-1; a weak D match, TRBD1 (6 bases). The CDR3 sequence is 13 residues long. V lost 6 bases, J lost 5 bases, and 13 bases lay in between. CDR3 protein: CASSTQRGTEAFF. The CDR3 DNA is TGTGCCAGCAGCACCCAGAGGGGGACTGAAGCTTTCTTT.

The V gene is TRBV2, the J gene TRBJ2-1; 10 bases are shared with TRBD1. V dropped 5 bases and J dropped 7; count of bases not matched to a gene: 8. The germline V gene has CDR1 SNHLY and CDR2 FYNNEI. The CDR3 sequence is 15 residues long. CDR3 DNA: TGTGCCAGCAGTCTTCCGGGACAGGGGCTGAATGAGCAGTTCTTC. Translation: CASSLPGQGLNEQFF.

V usage is TRBV19 and J usage is TRBJ2-3; D may be TRBD2 (6 bases). This CDR3 is built from 16 residues. V gave up 1 base and J gave up 0 bases, with 11 bases separating them. Germline CDR1 and CDR2: LNHDA and SQIVND (reference sequence). This chain's CDR3 is CASSIGSGISTDTQYF. CDR3 bases: TGTGCCAGTAGTATAGGTAGCGGAATAAGCACAGATACGCAGTATTTT.

The gene calls are TRBV6-5 and TRBJ1-1, with 7 nucleotides matching TRBD1. The germline V gene encodes CDR1 MNHEY and CDR2 SVGAGI. This CDR3 has 14 residues. V dropped 5 bases and J dropped 0; count of bases not matched to a gene: 3. CDR3 in amino acids: CASSRQGVNTEAFF. CDR3 sequence (DNA): TGTGCCAGCAGTCGACAGGGCGTGAACACTGAAGCTTTCTTT.